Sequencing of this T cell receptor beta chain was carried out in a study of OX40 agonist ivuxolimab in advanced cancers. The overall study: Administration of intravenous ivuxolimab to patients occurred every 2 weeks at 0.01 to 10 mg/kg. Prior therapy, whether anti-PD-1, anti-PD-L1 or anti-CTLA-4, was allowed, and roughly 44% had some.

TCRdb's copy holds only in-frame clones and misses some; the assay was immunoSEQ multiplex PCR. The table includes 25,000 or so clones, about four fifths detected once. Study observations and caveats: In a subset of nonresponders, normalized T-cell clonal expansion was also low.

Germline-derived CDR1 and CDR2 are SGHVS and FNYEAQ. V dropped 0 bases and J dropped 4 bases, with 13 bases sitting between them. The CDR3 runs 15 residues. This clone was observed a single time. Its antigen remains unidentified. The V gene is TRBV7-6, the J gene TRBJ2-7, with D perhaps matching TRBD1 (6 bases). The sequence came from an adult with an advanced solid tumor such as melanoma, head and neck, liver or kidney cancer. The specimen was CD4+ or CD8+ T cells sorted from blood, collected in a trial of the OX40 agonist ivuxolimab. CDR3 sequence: CASSLAAGDWYEQYF. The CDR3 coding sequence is TGTGCCAGCAGCTTAGCGGCAGGGGATTGGTACGAGCAGTACTTC.